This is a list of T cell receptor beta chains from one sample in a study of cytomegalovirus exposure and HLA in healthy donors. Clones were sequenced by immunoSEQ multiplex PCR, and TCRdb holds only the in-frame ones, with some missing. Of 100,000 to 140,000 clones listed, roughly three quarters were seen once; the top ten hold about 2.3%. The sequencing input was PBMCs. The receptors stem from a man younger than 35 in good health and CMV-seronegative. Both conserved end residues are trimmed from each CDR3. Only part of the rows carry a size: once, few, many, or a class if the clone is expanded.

ASSSTAARTQY - TRBJ2-5 TRBV27
ASSSGLAGKSTQY - TRBJ2-5 TRBV7-2
ASRSSGSYEQY - TRBJ2-7 TRBV6-1
ATSRDGRTGGQSGYT - TRBJ1-2 TRBV15
ASSLRLPWDTGELF few TRBJ2-2 TRBV5-6
ASSPDSSYGYT - TRBJ1-2 TRBV7-9
ASSSREGTGWKTQY - TRBJ2-5 TRBV11-2
ASRTGTGNTEAF - TRBJ1-1 TRBV27
ASSQDPGGDQPQH few TRBJ1-5 TRBV4-2
AITGGTGELF - TRBJ2-2 TRBV19
ASSQGGSNSNQPQH - TRBJ1-5 TRBV4-1
ASSSGTGIDGYT - TRBJ1-2 TRBV5-1
SVDMGPGYEQY - TRBJ2-7 TRBV29-1
ASSPGLANMNTEAF - TRBJ1-1 TRBV18
ASSSPPGFYGYT - TRBJ1-2 TRBV28
SAITSSYEQY - TRBJ2-7 TRBV29-1
ASSLWDRAGEQY - TRBJ2-7 TRBV27
ASSSLRHINTGELF - TRBJ2-2 TRBV11-2
ASRPAWGTSGGKSTDTQY - TRBJ2-3 TRBV28
ASSYSPRLYGYT - TRBJ1-2 TRBV6-5
ASSLIGLGSGNTIY - TRBJ1-3 TRBV5-6
ASSPVGGAKNIQY - TRBJ2-4 TRBV7-9
ASLEGTEGRGYT - TRBJ1-2 TRBV28
ASRLTSGGASGEQF - TRBJ2-1 TRBV28
ASSLGAYPYEQY - TRBJ2-7 TRBV7-9
ASTLRTGKAQETQY - TRBJ2-5 TRBV7-6
ASSLEGGAGRAY - TRBJ2-5 TRBV27
ASSQEPGTGGYEQY few TRBJ2-7 TRBV4-3
ASSPHSNQPQH - TRBJ1-5 TRBV6-1
SAGTGGGYGYT - TRBJ1-2 TRBV7-9
ASSLPPSGPSYEQY - - TRBV7-2
ASAGVMNTEAF - TRBJ1-1 TRBV19